This paragraph covers one TCR beta chain sequence. This entry belongs to a study of blood T cell repertoires in COVID-19. Whole-study context: Collection of acute and convalescent COVID-19 samples took place in the United States, Italy and Spain. T cells, B-cell-depleted T cells, or PBMCs provided the cDNA or gDNA that served as material.

Germline-derived CDR1 and CDR2 are SNHLY and FYNNEI. The CDR3 is 13 residues long. V was clipped by 3 bases and J by 3 bases, with 8 bases between them. Per the study methods: Amplification from reference gene primers served as the basis for estimated nucleated cell counts. TCRdb's table, derived via immunoSEQ multiplex PCR, lists solely in-frame clones and lacks some. Clonal size and the V and J genes are those of that table, whereas D and trimming came from the DNA. The sample yields around 140,000 clones, roughly 76% seen once. The V call is TRBV2, the J call TRBJ1-1, with a possible D match to TRBD1 (5 bases). This TCR came from a woman aged 50 to 60 with active or convalescent COVID-19. Sequencing was done on a sample of peripheral blood. The CDR3 nucleotides read TGTGCCAGCAGTGACAGGGCCCACACTGAAGCTTTCTTT. Its translation is CASSDRAHTEAFF.